This T cell receptor beta chain was documented in a study of CD8+CD57+ T cells in acquired aplastic anemia. Study background: DNA recovered from sorted CD4+ and CD8+ cells had a mean of approximately 3.2 ug.

Notes on this clonotype: The antigen is not known.

General observations from the study: Comparison of patients with controls identified 25 to 35 shared CD8+ CDR3 sequences. Patients and healthy controls showed no significant CD8+ Simpson's diversity difference.

This CDR3 contains 16 residues. Germline V gives CDR1 WSHSY, CDR2 SAAADI. V was pared by 6 bases and J by 5 bases, with 19 bases between. For CDR3 and TCR beta VDJ profiling, genomic DNA was the template used. From the reads, TCRdb called clonotypes with MiXCR, one entry per CDR3 protein. Among 150,000 to 200,000 distinct CDR3 sequences, around 60% were seen once, and the ten largest hold roughly 44%. The V gene is TRBV10-2, the J gene TRBJ2-2, with D hard to call. The sequence was obtained from a human donor in good health. The sequenced material came from sorted CD4+, CD8+, or CD8+CD57+ T cells (not recorded which) from PBMCs. CDR3 sequence (DNA): TGCGCCAGCAGCCAAGAGGCGGCTATTCCGACCGGGGAGCTGTTTTTT. This sequence encodes CASSQEAAIPTGELFF.